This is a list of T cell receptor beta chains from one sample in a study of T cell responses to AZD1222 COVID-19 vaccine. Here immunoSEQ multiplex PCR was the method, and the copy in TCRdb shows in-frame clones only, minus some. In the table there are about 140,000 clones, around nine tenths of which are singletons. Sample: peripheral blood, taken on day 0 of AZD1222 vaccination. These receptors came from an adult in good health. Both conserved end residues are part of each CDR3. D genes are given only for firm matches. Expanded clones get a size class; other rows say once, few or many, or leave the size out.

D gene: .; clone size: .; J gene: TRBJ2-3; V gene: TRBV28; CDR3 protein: CASSPGQEDTDTQYF; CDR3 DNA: TGTGCCAGCAGTCCCGGACAAGAAGACACAGATACGCAGTATTTT
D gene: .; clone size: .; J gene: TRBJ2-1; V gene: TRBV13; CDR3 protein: CASSPPGRYEQFF; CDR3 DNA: TGTGCCAGCAGCCCCCCGGGACGTTATGAGCAGTTCTTC
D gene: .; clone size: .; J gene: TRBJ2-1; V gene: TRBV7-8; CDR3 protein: CASSLLRFGKSYNEQFF; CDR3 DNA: TGTGCCAGCAGCTTACTTCGATTTGGAAAATCCTACAATGAGCAGTTCTTC
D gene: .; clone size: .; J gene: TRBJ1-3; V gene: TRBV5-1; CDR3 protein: CASSLGGTQNTIYF; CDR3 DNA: TGCGCCAGCAGCTTAGGCGGGACCCAAAACACCATATATTTT
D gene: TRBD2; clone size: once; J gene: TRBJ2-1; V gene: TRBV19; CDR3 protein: CAVRGGRAFYNEQFF; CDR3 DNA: TGTGCCGTTCGGGGCGGGAGGGCCTTCTACAATGAGCAGTTCTTC
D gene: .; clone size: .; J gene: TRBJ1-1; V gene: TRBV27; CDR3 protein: CASSPLSVQMNTEAFF; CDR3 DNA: TGTGCCAGCAGTCCACTGTCGGTACAGATGAACACTGAAGCTTTCTTT
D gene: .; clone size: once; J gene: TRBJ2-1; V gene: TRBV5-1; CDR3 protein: CASSLGTVLYNEQFF; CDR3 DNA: TGCGCCAGCAGCCTTGGTACCGTACTCTACAATGAGCAGTTCTTC
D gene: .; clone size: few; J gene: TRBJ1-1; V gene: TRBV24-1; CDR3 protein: CATSDWGITEAFF; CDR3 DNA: TGTGCCACCAGTGATTGGGGGATCACTGAAGCTTTCTTT
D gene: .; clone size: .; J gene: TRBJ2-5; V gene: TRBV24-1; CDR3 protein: CATSDLRGHGEETQYF; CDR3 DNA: TGTGCCACCAGTGATTTGAGGGGTCATGGGGAAGAGACCCAGTACTTC
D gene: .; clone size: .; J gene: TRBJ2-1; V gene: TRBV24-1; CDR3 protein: CATSGQQSSYNEQFF; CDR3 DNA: TGTGCCACCAGTGGTCAACAGAGCTCCTACAATGAGCAGTTCTTC
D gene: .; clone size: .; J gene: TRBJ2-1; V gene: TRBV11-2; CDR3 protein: CASRLNRFPRSSYNEQFF; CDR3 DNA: TGTGCCAGCAGACTTAACCGTTTTCCTAGAAGCTCCTACAATGAGCAGTTCTTC
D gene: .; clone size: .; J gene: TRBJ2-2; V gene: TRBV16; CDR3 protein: CASSQSPANTGELFF; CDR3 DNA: TGTGCCAGCAGCCAATCCCCAGCGAACACCGGGGAGCTGTTTTTT
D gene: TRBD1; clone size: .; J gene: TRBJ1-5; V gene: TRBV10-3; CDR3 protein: CAISEVTGTGFNQPQHF; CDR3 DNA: TGTGCCATCAGTGAGGTTACCGGGACAGGGTTTAATCAGCCCCAGCATTTT
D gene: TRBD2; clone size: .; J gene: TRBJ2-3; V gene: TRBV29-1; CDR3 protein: CSVAKRGASTDTQYF; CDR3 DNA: TGCAGCGTTGCTAAGCGGGGGGCTAGCACAGATACGCAGTATTTT
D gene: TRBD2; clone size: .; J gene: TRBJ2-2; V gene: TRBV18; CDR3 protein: CASSPFRTSGSANTGELFF; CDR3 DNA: TGTGCCAGCTCACCGTTTAGGACTAGCGGATCCGCGAACACCGGGGAGCTGTTTTTT
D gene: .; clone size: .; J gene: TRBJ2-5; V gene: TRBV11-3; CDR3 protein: CASSFGTGGSETQYF; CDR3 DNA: TGTGCCAGCAGCTTCGGGACGGGTGGGTCGGAGACCCAGTACTTC
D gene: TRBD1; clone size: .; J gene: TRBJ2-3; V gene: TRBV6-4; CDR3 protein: CASSALGGQGAADTQYF; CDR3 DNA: TGTGCCAGCAGTGCCCTCGGGGGACAGGGGGCCGCAGATACGCAGTATTTT
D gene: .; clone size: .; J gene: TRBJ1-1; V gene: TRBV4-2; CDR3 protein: CASSPPAGLGTEAFF; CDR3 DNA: TGTGCCAGCAGCCCCCCGGCGGGGTTGGGCACTGAAGCTTTCTTT
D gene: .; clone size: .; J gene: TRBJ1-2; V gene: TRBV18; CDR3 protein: CASSPRHRGDYGYTF; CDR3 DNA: TGTGCCAGCTCACCGCGACACCGGGGGGACTATGGCTACACCTTC
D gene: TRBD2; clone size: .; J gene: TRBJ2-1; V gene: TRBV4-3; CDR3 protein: CASGPRGASGRAHEQFF; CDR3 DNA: TGCGCCAGCGGCCCTCGGGGGGCTAGCGGGAGGGCTCATGAGCAGTTCTTC
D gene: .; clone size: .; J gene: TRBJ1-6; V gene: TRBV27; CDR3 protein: CASSFEGSSYNSPLHF; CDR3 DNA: TGTGCCAGCAGTTTCGAGGGTAGCTCCTATAATTCACCCCTCCACTTT
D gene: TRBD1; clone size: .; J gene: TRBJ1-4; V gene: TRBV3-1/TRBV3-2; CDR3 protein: CASSPATGPSNEKLFF; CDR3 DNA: TGTGCCAGCAGCCCCGCGACAGGGCCATCTAATGAAAAACTGTTTTTT
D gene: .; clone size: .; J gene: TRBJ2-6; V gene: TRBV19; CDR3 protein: CASRTGPGANVLTF; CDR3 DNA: TGTGCCAGTCGAACAGGCCCCGGGGCCAACGTCCTGACTTTC
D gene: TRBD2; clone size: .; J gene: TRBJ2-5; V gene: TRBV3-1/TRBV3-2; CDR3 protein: CASRRRTSGTQETQYF; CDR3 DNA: TGTGCCAGCAGACGGAGGACTAGCGGGACTCAAGAGACCCAGTACTTC
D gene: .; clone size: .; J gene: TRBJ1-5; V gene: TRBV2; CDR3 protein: CASSEGRYSNQPQHF; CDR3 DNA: TGTGCCAGCAGTGAAGGCCGGTATAGCAATCAGCCCCAGCATTTT
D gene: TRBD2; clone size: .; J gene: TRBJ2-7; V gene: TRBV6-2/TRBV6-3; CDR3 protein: CASSLLLAGGTEQYF; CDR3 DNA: TGTGCCAGCAGCCTTCTTCTAGCGGGAGGGACTGAGCAGTACTTC